Given below is one TCR beta chain in context. The J segment lost 1 base and the V segment lost 4 bases, leaving 5 bases of the junction unmatched. The CDR3 is 16 residues long. In germline, CDR1 is MNHEY, CDR2 SMNVEV (reference sequence). The sample originates from a study of shared clonotypes between healthy human individuals. Deep was the level at which the assay was run. The genomic DNA of each subset was split evenly across several immunoSEQ plates. It was about 210 ng DNA, about 30,000 T cell genomes, that sorted-subset replicate PCRs used. Here immunoSEQ multiplex PCR was the method, and the copy in TCRdb shows in-frame clones only, minus some. The sample lists 780,000 or so clones, about two thirds occurring once.

Sample: memory CD4+ T cells sorted from blood. Stated subset: CD45RA-negative fraction. This sequence was found in a woman in her thirties in good health. This rearrangement joins TRBV27 to TRBJ2-2; TRBD1 matches 8 bases. CDR3 protein: CASSSWTGRNTGELFF. The CDR3 coding sequence is TGTGCCAGCAGTTCCTGGACAGGGAGGAACACCGGGGAGCTGTTTTTT.